This is a list of T cell receptor beta chains from one sample in a study of breast tumors, draining lymph nodes, adjacent tissues. TCRdb reprocessed the multiplex PCR reads with MiXCR, giving one entry per CDR3 protein. The table has approximately 210,000 distinct CDR3 sequences, about 34% seen once. The sample comprised axillary lymph node tissue. The receptors here all came from a female donor with breast cancer. Some clones in this sample may be carry-over from other donors' samples. Each CDR3 is given with its conserved first and last residue. The D gene is left open where the match is weak. Clone size is shown for a subset of rows, as once, few, many or a class of expanded clone.

CDR3: CANGFLNEKLFF; DNA: TGTGCCAACGGGTTCTTAAATGAAAAACTGTTTTTT; J: TRBJ1-4; V: TRBV7-9; D: -; size: many
CDR3: CASSRSGQGRTDTQYF; DNA: TGTGCCAGCAGCCGATCGGGACAGGGCCGCACAGATACGCAGTATTTT; J: TRBJ2-3; V: TRBV7-9; D: TRBD1; size: -
CDR3: CASSKTGGDSYEQYF; DNA: TGCGCCAGCAGCAAGACAGGGGGAGATAGCTACGAGCAGTACTTC; J: TRBJ2-7; V: TRBV5-1; D: TRBD1; size: many
CDR3: CAWRYRGQGNSPLHF; DNA: TGTGCCTGGAGGTATAGGGGGCAGGGAAATTCACCCCTCCACTTT; J: TRBJ1-6; V: TRBV30; D: TRBD1; size: many
CDR3: CASSLEGTGANEQYF; DNA: TGTGCCAGCAGCTTAGAGGGGACAGGGGCTAATGAGCAGTACTTC; J: TRBJ2-7; V: TRBV11-2; D: TRBD1; size: -
CDR3: CASSPQGISNQPQHF; DNA: TGTGCCAGCAGCCCCCAGGGGATTAGCAATCAGCCCCAGCATTTT; J: TRBJ1-5; V: TRBV6-5; D: -; size: many
CDR3: CASKAWSGTANHEQYF; DNA: TGTGCCAGCAAAGCTTGGTCCGGGACAGCAAACCACGAGCAGTACTTC; J: TRBJ2-7; V: TRBV28; D: TRBD1; size: -
CDR3: CASSVGTVYEQYF; DNA: TGTGCCAGCAGCGTCGGGACAGTTTACGAGCAGTACTTC; J: TRBJ2-7; V: TRBV3-1; D: TRBD1; size: -
CDR3: CASSLKGFQPQHF; DNA: TGTGCCAGCAGTTTAAAGGGATTTCAGCCCCAGCATTTT; J: TRBJ1-5; V: TRBV12-3/TRBV12-4; D: -; size: -
CDR3: CASSYPDRNSYNEQFF; DNA: TGTGCCAGCAGTTACCCAGACAGAAACTCCTACAATGAGCAGTTCTTC; J: TRBJ2-1; V: TRBV6-6; D: -; size: -
CDR3: CASRRGLEVADTQYF; DNA: TGTGCCAGCAGAAGGGGACTAGAGGTCGCAGATACGCAGTATTTT; J: TRBJ2-3; V: TRBV7-2; D: TRBD2; size: many
CDR3: CASSEATGGEGNTQYF; DNA: TGTGCCAGCAGTGAAGCTACTGGCGGGGAAGGAAATACGCAGTATTTT; J: TRBJ2-3; V: TRBV2; D: -; size: -
CDR3: CASSQELPAGATGELFF; DNA: TGTGCCAGCAGCCAAGAGTTGCCAGCGGGAGCCACCGGGGAGCTGTTTTTT; J: TRBJ2-2; V: TRBV4-2; D: TRBD2; size: many
CDR3: CASSYPAQGAAQFF; DNA: TGTGCCAGCAGTTACCCCGCTCAGGGGGCTGCGCAGTTCTTC; J: TRBJ2-1; V: TRBV6-5; D: TRBD1; size: -
CDR3: CASSEGTVNSPLHF; DNA: TGTGCCAGCAGTGAAGGGACGGTGAATTCACCCCTCCACTTT; J: TRBJ1-6; V: TRBV25-1; D: -; size: many
CDR3: CASGLGDRGSNGYPF; DNA: TGTGCCAGCGGCTTAGGCGACAGGGGATCTAATGGCTACCCCTTC; J: TRBJ1-2; V: TRBV7-8; D: TRBD1; size: -
CDR3: CASSSPGPNLYEQYF; DNA: TGTGCCAGCAGTTCCCCCGGGCCCAACCTCTACGAGCAGTACTTC; J: TRBJ2-7; V: TRBV27; D: -; size: few
CDR3: CASSKERLAGGYEQYF; DNA: TGTGCCAGCAGTAAGGAACGACTAGCGGGAGGCTACGAGCAGTACTTC; J: TRBJ2-7; V: TRBV12-3/TRBV12-4; D: TRBD2; size: -
CDR3: CSARDSGGGNYNEQFF; DNA: TGCAGTGCTAGAGATTCTGGGGGGGGTAACTACAATGAGCAGTTCTTC; J: TRBJ2-1; V: TRBV20-1; D: TRBD2; size: many
CDR3: CSARDISGATVPTF; DNA: TGCAGTGCTAGAGACATCTCTGGGGCCACCGTCCCGACTTTC; J: TRBJ2-6; V: TRBV20-1; D: -; size: few
CDR3: CASSRWRGEKLFF; DNA: TGTGCCAGCAGCCGGTGGCGGGGTGAAAAACTGTTTTTT; J: TRBJ1-4; V: TRBV6-5; D: -; size: many
CDR3: CASSGGTSGEWDTQYF; DNA: TGCGCCAGCAGCGGTGGGACTAGCGGGGAGTGGGATACGCAGTATTTT; J: TRBJ2-3; V: TRBV5-1; D: TRBD2; size: many
CDR3: CASSFLNSPLHF; DNA: TGTGCCAGCAGTTTTCTTAATTCACCCCTCCACTTT; J: TRBJ1-6; V: TRBV27; D: -; size: -
CDR3: CATSESGGSYNEQFF; DNA: TGTGCCACCAGTGAGAGTGGAGGGTCCTACAATGAGCAGTTCTTC; J: TRBJ2-1; V: TRBV24-1; D: -; size: many
CDR3: CASSFTGTDSYGYTF; DNA: TGTGCCAGCAGCTTCACCGGGACGGATAGCTATGGCTACACCTTC; J: TRBJ1-2; V: TRBV7-9; D: -; size: many
CDR3: CASTPLGRPTGELFF; DNA: TGCGCCAGCACGCCTCTGGGCAGACCCACCGGGGAGCTGTTTTTT; J: TRBJ2-2; V: TRBV5-1; D: -; size: many
CDR3: CSARDWVGGAGGYTIYF; DNA: TGCAGTGCTAGAGATTGGGTTGGAGGGGCGGGAGGCTACACCATATATTTT; J: TRBJ1-3; V: TRBV20-1; D: -; size: -
CDR3: CASSFRASSYEQYF; DNA: TGTGCCAGCAGTTTCCGGGCCTCCTCCTACGAGCAGTACTTC; J: TRBJ2-7; V: TRBV6-5; D: -; size: many
CDR3: CASRPTGGGETQYF; DNA: TGTGCCAGTAGACCAACAGGGGGCGGAGAGACCCAGTACTTC; J: TRBJ2-5; V: TRBV19; D: TRBD1; size: many
CDR3: CSASPGEDKNIQYF; DNA: TGCAGTGCTAGTCCAGGGGAGGACAAAAACATTCAGTACTTC; J: TRBJ2-4; V: TRBV20-1; D: -; size: few
CDR3: CSASAAKGVYGYTF; DNA: TGCAGTGCTAGCGCAGCTAAGGGGGTCTATGGCTACACCTTC; J: TRBJ1-2; V: TRBV20-1; D: -; size: many
CDR3: CASSGRTSGSSYNEQFF; DNA: TGTGCCAGTAGTGGAAGGACTAGCGGGAGCTCCTACAATGAGCAGTTCTTC; J: TRBJ2-1; V: TRBV19; D: TRBD2; size: -
CDR3: CASSELPSDRGRSYGYTF; DNA: TGTGCCAGCAGTGAACTTCCGTCGGACAGGGGGAGATCCTATGGCTACACCTTC; J: TRBJ1-2; V: TRBV6-1; D: TRBD1; size: -
CDR3: CASSFGSLEQYF; DNA: TGTGCCAGCAGTTTCGGTAGTCTCGAGCAGTACTTC; J: TRBJ2-7; V: TRBV12-3/TRBV12-4; D: -; size: many
CDR3: CSYGAGRTDTQYF; DNA: TGCAGTTATGGCGCGGGCCGCACAGATACGCAGTATTTT; J: TRBJ2-3; V: TRBV29-1; D: -; size: -
CDR3: CASSLVGRGAANTGELFF; DNA: TGTGCCAGCAGCTTAGTAGGGAGGGGGGCCGCGAACACCGGGGAGCTGTTTTTT; J: TRBJ2-2; V: TRBV7-6; D: -; size: many
CDR3: CASSYGQGRTGELFF; DNA: TGTGCCAGCAGCTACGGACAGGGGAGGACCGGGGAGCTGTTTTTT; J: TRBJ2-2; V: TRBV14; D: TRBD1; size: many
CDR3: CASGQGDWETQYF; DNA: TGCGCCAGCGGTCAGGGTGACTGGGAGACCCAGTACTTC; J: TRBJ2-5; V: TRBV10-2; D: -; size: -
CDR3: CASSIGQSGGETQYF; DNA: TGTGCCAGCAGTATTGGCCAATCGGGAGGAGAGACCCAGTACTTC; J: TRBJ2-5; V: TRBV2; D: TRBD2; size: many
CDR3: CASSLAGTDGYTF; DNA: TGTGCCAGCAGCTTAGCAGGGACAGATGGCTACACCTTC; J: TRBJ1-2; V: TRBV7-8; D: TRBD1; size: many